This TCR beta chain is drawn from a study of cytomegalovirus exposure and HLA in healthy donors. V dropped 4 bases and J dropped 2; count of bases not matched to a gene: 3. The CDR3 is made up of 15 amino acids. The germline gives CDR1 SGDLS, CDR2 YYNGEE. Vbeta (60) and Jbeta (13) primers were used in the PCR. This table comes from immunoSEQ multiplex PCR, and its TCRdb copy is limited to in-frame clones, with some not included. The sample has fewer than 100,000 clones, around four fifths seen once. Findings and caveats of the study: It has been reported that TCR beta sequences accurately predicted the HLA-A and HLA-B alleles of most subjects. Over 150 TCR beta chains were listed as cytomegalovirus-associated. Roughly uniform depth of sequencing across donors was assumed in presence/absence analyses. Sequence variants that were highly shared formed a cluster that was likely a sequencing artifact.

A few counts support this clone. Antigen unknown. Sequenced: PBMCs. The J gene is TRBJ1-5, the V gene TRBV9; 10 nucleotides match TRBD1. The sequence came from a man in his forties in good health and CMV-seronegative. CDR3 sequence reads: CASSTGTGGNQPQHF. The CDR3, as DNA: TGTGCCAGCAGCACGGGGACAGGGGGCAATCAGCCCCAGCATTTT.